The clone carrying this T cell receptor (beta chain) appeared a single time. The data are from a study of T cell changes during pregnancy in multiple sclerosis. The CDR3 is 13 amino acids. CDR1 SEHNR and CDR2 FQNEAQ come from the germline V gene (reference sequence). V shed 4 bases, J shed 6 bases, and the junction held 5 bases outside the gene matches. Assay: immunoSEQ multiplex PCR; the TCRdb copy retains only in-frame clones and omits some. The profile shows about 60,000 clones, about nine tenths of them singletons. The receptor was derived from a female donor with multiple sclerosis, enrolled in a pregnancy study. The V call is TRBV7-9, the J call TRBJ1-1, with 7 bases that match TRBD1. The sequences come from CD4+ T cells from peripheral blood mononuclear cells, collected in the first trimester of pregnancy. The CDR3 reads CASSSTGSSEAFF. Written as DNA, the CDR3 is TGTGCCAGCAGCTCGACAGGGTCTTCTGAAGCTTTCTTT.